Listed below are T cell receptor beta chains from one sample, sequenced in a study of CD8+ T cells in alopecia areata. Clones were read by immunoSEQ multiplex PCR, and TCRdb kept only the in-frame ones, dropping some. Among roughly 120,000 clones listed, approximately 52% were seen once. The sample here was CD8+ T cells sorted from blood, taken at week 4, from a patient treated with tofacitinib. All receptors derive from a human donor with alopecia areata. CDR3s include the opening cysteine and the closing phenylalanine or tryptophan. D genes are given only for firm matches. Clone size, where shown, is once, few, many, or a class for clones that have expanded.

15,TRBV5-6,.,few,TRBJ2-1,CASSLDAGGANEQFF,TGTGCCAGCAGCTTGGATGCAGGGGGGGCCAATGAGCAGTTCTTC
14,TRBV29-1,TRBD1,.,TRBJ1-2,CSVVGQENNYGYTF,TGCAGCGTCGTCGGACAGGAAAATAACTATGGCTACACCTTC
14,TRBV19,.,.,TRBJ2-2,CASSRFEGDGELFF,TGTGCCAGTTCTCGCTTTGAGGGTGACGGGGAGCTGTTTTTT
13,TRBV29-1,.,.,TRBJ2-7,CSVVPGARGEQYF,TGCAGCGTGGTACCAGGGGCCCGAGGGGAGCAGTACTTC
12,TRBV29-1,TRBD1,few,TRBJ2-7,CSASGTGYEQYF,TGCAGCGCTAGTGGGACAGGCTACGAGCAGTACTTC
12,TRBV30,.,.,TRBJ2-2,CAWSGTIGELFF,TGTGCCTGGAGTGGGACCATCGGGGAGCTGTTTTTT
15,TRBV11-2,.,.,TRBJ2-1,CASSFRLVSYNEQFF,TGTGCCAGCAGCTTTAGGCTGGTTTCCTACAATGAGCAGTTCTTC
13,TRBV7-9,.,few,TRBJ2-7,CASSLRETYEQYF,TGTGCCAGCAGCTTACGGGAAACCTACGAGCAGTACTTC
12,TRBV4-1,.,few,TRBJ1-6,CATGTNNSPLHF,TGCGCCACCGGGACCAATAATTCACCCCTCCACTTT
12,TRBV30,.,.,TRBJ1-1,CAWSVSGPEAFF,TGTGCCTGGAGTGTGTCGGGGCCGGAGGCTTTCTTT
13,TRBV29-1,.,.,TRBJ2-3,CSARDRNTDTQYF,TGCAGCGCCAGGGACCGCAACACAGATACGCAGTATTTT
15,TRBV7-8,TRBD2,.,TRBJ2-3,CASSKGLASTDTQYF,TGTGCCAGCAGCAAGGGACTAGCGAGCACAGATACGCAGTATTTT
12,TRBV25-1,.,once,TRBJ1-2,CASSSQSYGYTF,TGTGCCAGCAGTAGCCAATCCTATGGCTACACCTTC
14,TRBV6-5,.,.,TRBJ1-2,CASSYSTEGVGYTF,TGTGCCAGCAGTTACTCGACTGAGGGGGTAGGGTACACCTTC
14,TRBV6-5,.,few,TRBJ2-7,CASSNGGGSYEQYF,TGTGCCAGCAGCAACGGAGGGGGGTCCTACGAGCAGTACTTC
13,TRBV7-9,.,.,TRBJ1-1,CASSSVLNTEAFF,TGTGCCAGCAGCTCCGTATTGAACACTGAAGCTTTCTTT
16,TRBV27,.,.,TRBJ2-7,CASSYSGALRSYEQYF,TGTGCCAGCAGTTATTCAGGGGCCCTCCGCTCCTACGAGCAGTACTTC
12,TRBV14,.,.,TRBJ2-5,CASSGYEETQYF,TGTGCCAGCAGTGGGTACGAGGAAACCCAGTACTTC
15,TRBV7-8,.,.,TRBJ2-5,CASSNFETLGETQYF,TGTGCCAGCAGCAACTTCGAAACGCTCGGGGAGACCCAGTACTTC
13,TRBV30,.,.,TRBJ2-7,CAWSVRSTYEQYF,TGTGCCTGGAGTGTACGCAGTACCTACGAGCAGTACTTC
18,TRBV7-9,.,.,TRBJ2-5,CASSPRQDSAIWAETQYF,TGTGCCAGCAGCCCGAGACAGGATTCAGCAATCTGGGCGGAGACCCAGTACTTC
13,TRBV4-1,.,.,TRBJ2-5,CASSDISSGTQYF,TGCGCCAGCAGCGATATCTCTTCGGGGACCCAGTACTTC
12,TRBV30,.,.,TRBJ2-3,CAWSAGTDTQYF,TGTGCCTGGAGCGCGGGCACAGATACGCAGTATTTT
14,TRBV2,TRBD1,.,TRBJ2-7,CASSGGQGRDEQYF,TGTGCCAGCAGTGGCGGACAGGGACGCGACGAGCAGTACTTC
11,TRBV29-1,.,few,TRBJ1-2,CSVGAGEGYTF,TGCAGCGTGGGGGCAGGGGAAGGCTACACCTTC
14,TRBV7-8,.,.,TRBJ2-5,CASSPWTVVETQYF,TGTGCCAGCAGCCCTTGGACAGTGGTTGAGACCCAGTACTTC
13,TRBV27,.,.,TRBJ2-7,CASSFGPAYEQYF,TGTGCCAGCAGTTTCGGACCCGCTTACGAGCAGTACTTC
14,TRBV9,.,.,TRBJ2-7,CASSVGGSNYEQYF,TGTGCCAGCAGCGTAGGGGGGTCGAACTACGAGCAGTACTTC
13,TRBV30,TRBD1,.,TRBJ2-7,CASSPGGFNEQYF,TGTGCCTCCAGCCCAGGGGGTTTCAACGAGCAGTACTTC
14,TRBV7-8,TRBD1,.,TRBJ2-7,CASSQPWTGYEQYF,TGTGCCAGCAGCCAACCATGGACAGGTTACGAGCAGTACTTC
14,TRBV7-9,TRBD1,few,TRBJ2-7,CASSKGQVSYEQYF,TGTGCCAGCAGCAAGGGACAGGTATCCTACGAGCAGTACTTC
17,TRBV11-2,TRBD1,.,TRBJ2-6,CASSPGQGAAGANVLTF,TGTGCCAGCAGCCCAGGACAGGGGGCAGCTGGGGCCAACGTCCTGACTTTC
14,TRBV7-9,.,.,TRBJ1-1,CASSLGQLNTEAFF,TGTGCCAGCAGCTTAGGTCAGTTGAACACTGAAGCTTTCTTT
13,TRBV10-3,.,.,TRBJ2-3,CAISESRSDTQYF,TGTGCCATCAGTGAGTCAAGGTCCGATACGCAGTATTTT
16,TRBV6-5,.,.,TRBJ1-1,CASSYYIGEGGTEAFF,TGTGCCAGCAGTTATTACATCGGGGAAGGGGGCACTGAAGCTTTCTTT
13,TRBV28,.,.,TRBJ1-2,CASSFEQNYGYTF,TGTGCCAGCAGTTTTGAGCAGAACTATGGCTACACCTTC
16,TRBV27,TRBD1,few,TRBJ2-7,CASSLSLGTGGIEQYF,TGTGCCAGCAGTTTATCGCTCGGGACAGGGGGGATCGAGCAGTACTTC
14,TRBV19,.,.,TRBJ2-1,CATSGDRSYNEQFF,TGTGCCACCAGCGGGGACAGGAGCTACAATGAGCAGTTCTTC
15,TRBV5-1,.,.,TRBJ2-7,CASSLNDGKLYEQYF,TGCGCCAGCAGCTTGAACGACGGAAAGCTCTACGAGCAGTACTTC
16,TRBV29-1,TRBD2,.,TRBJ2-7,CSVVASGGGFSYEQYF,TGCAGCGTTGTCGCTAGCGGGGGGGGTTTCTCCTACGAGCAGTACTTC
14,TRBV9,.,.,TRBJ2-3,CASGGTSGTDTQYF,TGTGCCAGCGGGGGGACCTCGGGCACAGATACGCAGTATTTT
12,TRBV30,.,.,TRBJ2-7,CALRRGNYEQYF,TGTGCCTTGAGGAGGGGCAACTACGAGCAGTACTTC
12,TRBV30,.,.,TRBJ1-2,CAWTPGGYGYTF,TGTGCCTGGACACCAGGAGGCTATGGCTACACCTTC
12,TRBV6-1,.,.,TRBJ1-1,CASSEGVTEAFF,TGTGCCAGCAGTGAGGGGGTCACTGAAGCTTTCTTT
12,TRBV29-1,.,.,TRBJ1-2,CSVEFGASGYTF,TGCAGCGTTGAATTTGGGGCTAGTGGCTACACCTTC
15,TRBV2,.,few,TRBJ2-7,CARQELATVGYEQYF,TGTGCCAGGCAGGAACTAGCAACCGTGGGGTACGAGCAGTACTTC
13,TRBV5-6,.,few,TRBJ1-1,CASSLQGPTEAFF,TGTGCCAGCAGCTTACAGGGTCCCACTGAAGCTTTCTTT
15,TRBV30,TRBD2,.,TRBJ2-7,CAWSVGTGGHYEQYF,TGTGCCTGGAGTGTTGGGACGGGGGGGCATTACGAGCAGTACTTC
14,TRBV7-8,.,few,TRBJ2-7,CASSFPVHSYEQYF,TGTGCCAGCAGCTTCCCCGTTCACTCCTACGAGCAGTACTTC
14,TRBV4-1,.,.,TRBJ2-1,CASSQGTPSYEQFF,TGCGCCAGCAGCCAAGGTACGCCTAGCTATGAGCAGTTCTTC
14,TRBV27,.,.,TRBJ1-1,CASSLGQANTEAFF,TGTGCCAGCAGTCTTGGCCAGGCGAACACTGAAGCTTTCTTT
10,TRBV29-1,.,.,TRBJ1-1,CSVPDTEAFF,TGCAGCGTGCCGGACACTGAAGCTTTCTTT
13,TRBV7-9,.,few,TRBJ2-3,CASSLEGVDTQYF,TGTGCCAGCAGCTTAGAGGGGGTTGATACGCAGTATTTT